Below are 32 T cell receptor beta chains sequenced from a single sample in a study of blood T cell repertoires in COVID-19. Clones were read by immunoSEQ multiplex PCR, and TCRdb kept only the in-frame ones, dropping some. The data hold roughly 140,000 clones, with 65% to 85% observed a single time. Sequenced input: peripheral blood. The receptor set was obtained from a man in his sixties with active or convalescent COVID-19.

The chain couples TRBV6-6 to TRBJ1-6; 7 positions agree with TRBD1. Trimming removed 4 bases from V and 3 bases from J; junction bases left unmatched: 3. The CDR3 is made up of 15 amino acids. Germline CDR1 and CDR2: MNHNY and SVGAGI (reference sequence). For the CDR3, the DNA is TGTGCCAGCAGTTTAGGGGGCAACTATAATTCACCCCTCCACTTT. This translates into CASSLGGNYNSPLHF.

The chain recombines TRBV6-5 with TRBJ1-3, with D tentatively TRBD1 (6 bases). Germline CDR1 is MNHEY and CDR2 is SVGAGI. The CDR3 spans 15 residues. V lost 8 bases, J lost 6 bases, and 20 bases lay in between. The CDR3 loop is CASQRAGDSENTIYF. The CDR3 coding sequence is TGTGCCAGCCAGCGCGCAGGGGATTCGGAAAACACCATATATTTT.

This chain joins TRBV5-4 and TRBJ1-4; tentatively, D is TRBD1 (6 bases). The CDR3 totals 13 residues. The germline V gene has CDR1 SGHNT and CDR2 YYREEE (reference sequence). The V end was cut by 4 bases, the J end by 6 bases, with 10 bases between. CDR3 protein: CASSARTDEKLFF. Here the CDR3 DNA reads TGTGCCAGCAGCGCGCGGACAGATGAAAAACTGTTTTTT.

This CDR3 is CASSLKGMGGYTF. CDR3 nucleotide sequence: TGCGCCAGCAGCTTGAAGGGGATGGGTGGCTACACCTTC. This rearrangement joins TRBV5-1 to TRBJ1-2; D perhaps matches TRBD1 (5 bases). The CDR3 covers 13 residues. V shed 1 base and J shed 7 bases, with 11 bases lying between them. The germline gives CDR1 SGHRS, CDR2 YFSETQ. Based on the CDR3 plus reference TRBV5-1 and TRBJ1-2, the full variable domain is KAGVTQTPRYLIKTRGQQVTLSCSPISGHRSVSWYQQTPGQGLQFLFEYFSETQRNKGNFPGRFSGRQFSNSRSEMNVSTLELGDSALYLCASSLKGMGGYTFGSGTRLTVV.

The V and J genes are TRBV7-2 and TRBJ1-1, with no clear D. V lost 1 base, J lost 1 base, and 13 bases lay in between. The CDR3 runs to 16 residues. Germline CDR1 is SGHTA and CDR2 is FQGNSA. The CDR3 nucleotides are TGTGCCAGCAGCTTAGATCCAGTGGCCAAGAACACTGAAGCTTTCTTT. Its translation is CASSLDPVAKNTEAFF.

This sequence joins TRBV19 and TRBJ2-5, with 11 bases fitting TRBD1. Germline-derived CDR1 and CDR2 are LNHDA and SQIVND (reference sequence). This CDR3 has 15 amino acids. The trim removed 7 bases at V and 3 bases at J, leaving 7 bases unmatched. CDR3 nucleotides: TGTGCCAGTACCCACCGGACAGGGGGCGAAGAGACCCAGTACTTC. Translating gives CASTHRTGGEETQYF. Full variable domain (missing parts from reference TRBV19 and TRBJ2-5): DGGITQSPKYLFRKEGQNVTLSCEQNLNHDAMYWYRQDPGQGLRLIYYSQIVNDFQKGDIAEGYSVSREKKESFPLTVTSAQKNPTAFYLCASTHRTGGEETQYFGPGTRLLVL.

A single count supports this clone. The chain carries TRBV18 and TRBJ1-5; D is undetermined. From germline, CDR1 is KGHSH and CDR2 LQKENI. The CDR3 is 15 amino acids. Trimming stripped 6 bases from V and 0 bases from J, with 12 bases between. The CDR3 reads CASSLGVGSNQPQHF. Written as DNA, the CDR3 is TGTGCCAGCTCCCTCGGAGTAGGTAGCAATCAGCCCCAGCATTTT. The variable domain in full, completed from reference TRBV18 and TRBJ1-5, reads NAGVMQNPRHLVRRRGQEARLRCSPMKGHSHVYWYRQLPEEGLKFMVYLQKENIIDESGMPKERFSAEFPKEGPSILRIQQVVRGDSAAYFCASSLGVGSNQPQHFGDGTRLSIL.

The V and J genes are TRBV5-4 and TRBJ1-4; D not certain. This CDR3 region has 14 residues. The V and J ends lost 4 bases and 3 bases respectively, with 10 bases between them. Germline V gene sequence: CDR1 SGHNT, CDR2 YYREEE (reference sequence). The CDR3 DNA follows: TGTGCCAGCAGCCAGTCTAGTCCTAATGAAAAACTGTTTTTT. This translates into CASSQSSPNEKLFF.

This clone was found once. This rearrangement joins TRBV6-2 or TRBV6-3 to TRBJ1-1; D might be TRBD1 (6 bases). The ends were cut back, 4 bases at V and 0 bases at J, with 12 bases in the middle. The germline gives CDR1 MNHEY, CDR2 SVGEGT. CDR3 size: 15 residues. Here the CDR3 DNA reads TGTGCCAGCAGTTCCCCGGCAGGGGTGAACACTGAAGCTTTCTTT. Protein product: CASSSPAGVNTEAFF.

This chain uses TRBV19 with TRBJ2-7, with 8 bases that match TRBD2. CDR3 size: 13 residues. V shed 3 bases, J shed 5 bases, and the junction held 3 bases outside the gene matches. The germline V gene has CDR1 LNHDA and CDR2 SQIVND (reference sequence). CDR3 sequence reads: CASSIAGGNEQYF. CDR3 nucleotide sequence: TGTGCCAGTAGTATCGCGGGAGGAAACGAGCAGTACTTC.

The chain is built from TRBV5-1 and TRBJ2-1; 12 positions match TRBD2. The CDR3 has 17 residues. The V and J ends lost 4 bases and 0 bases, in that order; junction bases with no gene match: 5. Germline-derived CDR1 and CDR2 are SGHRS and YFSETQ. The CDR3 sequence: CASSPGLAGISYNEQFF. Written as DNA, the CDR3 is TGCGCCAGCAGCCCAGGACTAGCGGGAATCTCCTACAATGAGCAGTTCTTC.

The genes are TRBV28 and TRBJ2-3; 7 bases agree with TRBD2. CDR3 length: 19 amino acids. After removal of 3 bases from V and 0 bases from J, the junction contained 15 bases not matched to a gene. Germline V gene sequence: CDR1 MDHEN, CDR2 SYDVKM. This CDR3 is CASSFPPGLAVSSTDTQYF. In nucleotides, the CDR3 is TGTGCCAGCAGTTTCCCCCCCGGGCTAGCGGTCTCTAGCACAGATACGCAGTATTTT.

The V call is TRBV7-8, the J call TRBJ2-2; D not resolved. Germline V gene lookup returns CDR1 SGHVS and CDR2 FQNEAQ. This CDR3 region has 13 residues. The V gene lost 6 bases and the J gene lost 3 bases, with 8 bases spanning the gap. CDR3 DNA sequence: TGTGCCAGCAGTCGACGGTACACCGGGGAGCTGTTTTTT. This encodes CASSRRYTGELFF.

The CDR3 loop reads CASSLERAGGEQYF. The DNA of the CDR3 is TGTGCCAGCAGCTTAGAGAGAGCGGGAGGAGAGCAGTACTTC. The chain combines TRBV7-2 with TRBJ2-7; TRBD2 agrees at 9 bases. The CDR3 covers 14 residues. Germline V gene lookup returns CDR1 SGHTA and CDR2 FQGNSA. J was trimmed by 7 bases and V by 1 base; bases with no gene match: 5.

The V and J genes are TRBV15 and TRBJ2-7, with no clear D. V shed 1 base and J shed 2 bases, with 6 bases lying between them. Germline loops: CDR1 LNHNV, CDR2 YYDKDF (reference sequence). This CDR3 is 13 amino acids long. The CDR3 protein is CATSRGEAYEQYF. In DNA form, the CDR3 reads TGTGCCACCAGCAGAGGCGAAGCCTACGAGCAGTACTTC.

This chain connects TRBV27 to TRBJ2-7; 7 nucleotides match TRBD2. The V gene end was trimmed by 8 bases and the J gene end by 3 bases; junction bases not matched to a gene: 1. The CDR3 length is 11 residues. The germline V gene has CDR1 MNHEY and CDR2 SMNVEV (reference sequence). The CDR3 protein is CASWGGYEQYF. CDR3 DNA: TGTGCCAGCTGGGGGGGCTACGAGCAGTACTTC.

This clone was seen only a few times. The chain is built from TRBV4-2 and TRBJ2-1, with TRBD1 identical over 7 bases. The length of the CDR3 is 17 residues. Losses at the gene ends were 0 bases for V and 6 bases for J; bases not matched to a gene: 11. CDR1 and CDR2 (germline): LGHNA, YNFKEQ. The DNA for the CDR3 is TGTGCCAGCAGCCAAGATATCGGGACAGCCCGACCCAATGAGCAGTTCTTC. Translated, it gives CASSQDIGTARPNEQFF.

This chain links TRBV28 with TRBJ1-5; D is unresolved. Trimming pared 6 bases from V and 7 bases from J, leaving 16 bases between. Germline CDR1 reads MDHEN; CDR2 reads SYDVKM. The CDR3 consists of 14 residues. This CDR3 is CASSSPRRRQPQHF. In DNA, the CDR3 is TGTGCCAGCAGCTCACCTCGGAGAAGGCAGCCCCAGCATTTT.

The V gene is TRBV24-1, the J gene TRBJ2-5; 13 bases align to TRBD2. V dropped 6 bases and J dropped 1; count of bases not matched to a gene: 7. This CDR3 spans 17 amino acids. The germline V gene encodes CDR1 KGHDR and CDR2 SFDVKD. The CDR3 spells CATSRTSGGGRQETQYF. The CDR3 DNA sequence: TGTGCCACCAGTCGGACTAGCGGGGGTGGGCGCCAAGAGACCCAGTACTTC.

This clone was counted at least ten times. This chain uses TRBV6-2 or TRBV6-3 with TRBJ2-3; D is uncertain. CDR3 length: 15 amino acids. Germline-derived CDR1 and CDR2 are MNHEY and SVGEGT. The ends were cut back, 4 bases at V and 6 bases at J, with 17 bases in the middle. The CDR3 DNA is TGTGCCAGCAGTTGGCCGTTGGCGGTCGAGGATACGCAGTATTTT. Its translation: CASSWPLAVEDTQYF.

The rearrangement links TRBV25-1 to TRBJ2-3; 11 nucleotides agree with TRBD2. This CDR3 is built from 16 residues. The trim removed 7 bases at V and 0 bases at J, leaving 6 bases unmatched. Germline lookup yields CDR1 MGHDK and CDR2 SYGVNS. CDR3 sequence (DNA): TGTGCCAGCACTCCGGGACTAGCGGCTAGCACAGATACGCAGTATTTT. Its protein product is CASTPGLAASTDTQYF. Complete variable domain (other parts from reference TRBV25-1 and TRBJ2-3): EADIYQTPRYLVIGTGKKITLECSQTMGHDKMYWYQQDPGMELHLIHYSYGVNSTEKGDLSSESTVSRIRTEHFPLTLESARPSHTSQYLCASTPGLAASTDTQYFGPGTRLTVL.

This clone was seen only once. The V and J genes are TRBV28 and TRBJ1-1; TRBD1 matches 7 bases. The germline gives CDR1 MDHEN, CDR2 SYDVKM. This CDR3 has 13 residues. J lost 5 bases, V lost 7 bases, and 7 bases had no gene match. CDR3 coding DNA: TGTGCCAGCACCACGACAGGGTGGACTGAAGCTTTCTTT. Translation gives CASTTTGWTEAFF.

By share, this clone ranks as medium-sized. The chain combines TRBV21-1 with TRBJ2-4; the DNA was not used to check the table's D call, TRBD1. TRBV21-1 is noted as a pseudogene. The CDR3 runs 19 residues. The CDR3 protein is CASSKAGTAYDLAKNIQYF. CDR3 DNA sequence: TGTGCCAGCAGCAAAGCCGGGACAGCCTATGATTTAGCCAAAAACATTCAGTACTTC.

The chain carries TRBV19 and TRBJ1-1; D remains unclear. The CDR3 has 12 amino acids. Trimming shortened V by 10 bases and J by 3 bases, and 12 bases separated the two germline ends. Germline values: CDR1 LNHDA, CDR2 SQIVND (reference sequence). In DNA, the CDR3 is TGTGCCACCATGGTGAGGGACACTGAAGCTTTCTTT. Translation gives CATMVRDTEAFF. Combining the CDR3 with reference TRBV19 and TRBJ1-1 gives the whole variable domain DGGITQSPKYLFRKEGQNVTLSCEQNLNHDAMYWYRQDPGQGLRLIYYSQIVNDFQKGDIAEGYSVSREKKESFPLTVTSAQKNPTAFYLCATMVRDTEAFFGQGTRLTVV.

V usage is TRBV6-5 and J usage is TRBJ1-3, with 8 bases that match TRBD1. Losses at the gene ends were 5 bases for V and 3 bases for J; bases not matched to a gene: 3. CDR1 and CDR2 from the germline V gene are MNHEY and SVGAGI. The CDR3 loop spans 14 amino acids. DNA for the CDR3: TGTGCCAGCAGTCAGGGGGCGGGTGGAAACACCATATATTTT. Its translation: CASSQGAGGNTIYF.

The chain carries TRBV18 and TRBJ2-7; TRBD2 might be the D (7 bases). The CDR3 length is 14 residues. Trimming left V 6 bases short and J 6 bases short, with 18 bases between. CDR1 is KGHSH, CDR2 LQKENI, per germline. This CDR3 reads CASSRDWGGGEQYF. The CDR3 nucleotides read TGTGCCAGCTCGCGGGACTGGGGGGGCGGCGAGCAGTACTTC. The full variable domain, with the rest looked up from reference TRBV18 and TRBJ2-7, is NAGVMQNPRHLVRRRGQEARLRCSPMKGHSHVYWYRQLPEEGLKFMVYLQKENIIDESGMPKERFSAEFPKEGPSILRIQQVVRGDSAAYFCASSRDWGGGEQYFGPGTRLTVT.

This clone was counted a single time. The chain uses TRBV11-2 and TRBJ1-6; D remains unclear. The CDR3 runs to 13 residues. Germline CDR1 reads SGHAT; CDR2 reads FQNNGV. Between the trimmed V and J ends, which lost 4 bases and 8 bases, there was a span of 9 bases. The CDR3 region is CASSSPGDSPLHF. The CDR3 nucleotides are TGTGCCAGCAGCTCACCCGGGGATTCACCCCTCCACTTT.

V is TRBV9 and J is TRBJ1-5; D is unresolved. This CDR3 has 14 residues. Germline V gives CDR1 SGDLS, CDR2 YYNGEE. The germline V and J ends were trimmed by 4 bases and 10 bases, with 18 bases remaining between them. CDR3 region: CASSPQGGVGPQHF. CDR3 bases: TGTGCCAGCAGCCCTCAAGGCGGGGTAGGACCCCAGCATTTT.

This clone was seen a few times. The V gene is TRBV2, the J gene TRBJ1-6; D remains unclear. Germline V gene data show CDR1 as SNHLY and CDR2 as FYNNEI. With 4 bases removed from V and 8 bases from J, the gap between germline ends came to 12 bases. This CDR3 region has 14 residues. This CDR3 reads CASSGRRFDSPLHF. The CDR3 DNA reads as TGTGCCAGCAGTGGAAGGAGATTCGATTCACCCCTCCACTTT.

The chain uses TRBV3-1 (or the pseudogene TRBV3-2) and TRBJ2-7; the match to TRBD1 covers 7 bases. V was clipped by 0 bases and J by 4 bases; unmatched bases: 6. The CDR3 contains 15 residues. CDR1 is LGHDT and CDR2 is YNNKEL in the germline V gene (reference sequence). Written as DNA, the CDR3 is TGTGCCAGCAGCCAAGATACCCAGGGGGTATACGAGCAGTACTTC. It encodes CASSQDTQGVYEQYF.

The chain joins TRBV5-1 to TRBJ1-1, with D uncertain. The V gene's germline CDR1 is SGHRS and CDR2 YFSETQ. This CDR3 has 15 residues. Trimming left V 0 bases short and J 0 bases short, with 9 bases between. In nucleotides, the CDR3 is TGCGCCAGCAGCTTGGTGGCAAATATGAACACTGAAGCTTTCTTT. Amino acids: CASSLVANMNTEAFF.

The rearrangement links TRBV11-2 to TRBJ1-1; D is undetermined. Germline loops: CDR1 SGHAT, CDR2 FQNNGV. V was cut by 0 bases and J by 1 base, with 3 bases left in between. This CDR3 is built from 13 residues. The CDR3, as DNA: TGTGCCAGCAGCTTAGAGAGGAACACTGAAGCTTTCTTT. Encoded protein: CASSLERNTEAFF.